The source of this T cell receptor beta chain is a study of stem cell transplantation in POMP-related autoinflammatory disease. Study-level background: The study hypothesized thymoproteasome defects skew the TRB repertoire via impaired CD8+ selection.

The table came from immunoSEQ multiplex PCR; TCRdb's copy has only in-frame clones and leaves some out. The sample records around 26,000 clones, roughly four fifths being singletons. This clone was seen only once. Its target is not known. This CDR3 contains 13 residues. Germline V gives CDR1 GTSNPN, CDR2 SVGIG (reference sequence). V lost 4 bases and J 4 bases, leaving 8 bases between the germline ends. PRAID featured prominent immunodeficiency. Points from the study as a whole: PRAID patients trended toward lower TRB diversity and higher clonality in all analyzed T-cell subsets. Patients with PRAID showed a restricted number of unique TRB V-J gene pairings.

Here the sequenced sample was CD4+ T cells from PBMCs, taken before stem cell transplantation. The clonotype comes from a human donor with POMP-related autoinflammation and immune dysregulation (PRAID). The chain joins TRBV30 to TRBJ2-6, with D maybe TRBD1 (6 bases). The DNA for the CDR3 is TGTGCCTGGACAGGGGACGGGGCCAACGTCCTGACTTTC. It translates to CAWTGDGANVLTF.